Each of the 29 T cell receptor beta chains below was sequenced from the same sample in a study of cytomegalovirus exposure and HLA in healthy donors. This PCR relied on a set of 60 Vbeta primers and 13 Jbeta primers. Data came from immunoSEQ multiplex PCR; TCRdb stores just in-frame clones and leaves some out. The sample has under 130,000 clones, over 70% seen once. Sequenced sample: PBMCs. These receptors came from a woman in her thirties or forties in good health and CMV-seropositive.

The chain joins TRBV4-2 to TRBJ1-2; TRBD1 aligns across 7 bases. The CDR3 covers 14 residues. The V gene end was trimmed by 4 bases and the J gene end by 4 bases; junction bases not matched to a gene: 6. Germline V lookup: CDR1 LGHNA, CDR2 YNFKEQ. The CDR3 protein is CASSPTKGAYGYTF. The CDR3 DNA sequence: TGTGCCAGCAGCCCCACTAAGGGGGCCTATGGCTACACCTTC.

The chain joins TRBV19 to TRBJ1-2; unclear D gene. Germline lookup yields CDR1 LNHDA and CDR2 SQIVND (reference sequence). Trimming took 1 base from V and 4 from J, leaving 13 bases between them. The CDR3 has 15 amino acids. CDR3 in amino acids: CASSIVGRDPYGYTF. The CDR3 DNA sequence: TGTGCCAGTAGTATAGTCGGCCGGGATCCCTATGGCTACACCTTC.

The table lists this clone with a count of one. V usage is TRBV5-3 and J usage is TRBJ2-7, with D possibly being TRBD2 (5 bases). TRBV5-3 is placed among ORFs of uncertain function. CDR3 length: 16 amino acids. V was pared by 4 bases and J by 5 bases, with 22 bases between. CDR3 sequence (DNA): TGTGCCAGAAGCCCAAAGGACTCTACCGCCCCGGACGAGCAGTACTTC. This gives the protein CARSPKDSTAPDEQYF.

This clone was found a few times. V usage is TRBV7-6 and J usage is TRBJ2-3; 7 bases agree with TRBD2. Per the germline V gene, CDR1 is SGHVS and CDR2 is FNYEAQ. This CDR3 has 13 residues. With V trimmed by 6 bases and J by 4 bases, 4 bases remained unmatched. The DNA of the CDR3 is TGTGCCAGCAGGAACGGGAGGTCAGATACGCAGTATTTT. Its protein is CASRNGRSDTQYF.

This chain joins TRBV18 and TRBJ1-4, with a tentative D call TRBD1 (6 bases). The length of the CDR3 is 15 residues. Germline V gene lookup returns CDR1 KGHSH and CDR2 LQKENI. The V end was cut by 1 base, the J end by 5 bases, with 11 bases between. The CDR3 nucleotides read TGTGCCAGCTCACCACGGGACAACCCCAATGAAAAACTGTTTTTT. Its protein is CASSPRDNPNEKLFF.

The V gene is TRBV14, the J gene TRBJ1-3; 9 positions match TRBD1. The V segment lost 4 bases and the J segment 5 bases; nucleotides outside the gene matches: 3. The CDR3 contains 14 residues. Germline CDR1 and CDR2: SGHDN and FVKESK. CDR3 loop: CASSPGTGRNTIYF. CDR3 DNA: TGTGCCAGCAGCCCCGGGACAGGGAGAAACACCATATATTTT.

The V call is TRBV7-9, the J call TRBJ2-7; 7 positions agree with TRBD1. CDR1 and CDR2 (germline): SEHNR, FQNEAQ (reference sequence). CDR3 length: 15 residues. Unmatched junction bases numbered 12, after V lost 5 bases and J lost 5 bases. CDR3 residues: CASSNEGGTADEQYF. The CDR3 DNA reads TGTGCCAGCAGCAACGAAGGGGGCACCGCTGACGAGCAGTACTTC.

The chain carries TRBV7-9 and TRBJ1-4; D gene uncertain. The V and J ends lost 2 bases and 8 bases respectively, with 12 bases between them. Per the germline V gene, CDR1 is SEHNR and CDR2 is FQNEAQ (reference sequence). There are 14 residues in the CDR3. CDR3 sequence reads: CASSLMGSEEKLFF. Here the CDR3 DNA reads TGTGCCAGCAGCTTAATGGGGAGTGAAGAAAAACTGTTTTTT.

The chain links TRBV28 to TRBJ2-4; 7 bases agree with TRBD1. The CDR3 is 11 amino acids. CDR1 and CDR2 (germline): MDHEN, SYDVKM. The ends lost 5 bases at V and 14 bases at J; junction bases unmatched: 6. DNA of the CDR3: TGTGCCAGCAGTACCGACAGGGCGGAGTACTTC. This codes for CASSTDRAEYF.

This clone was seen a handful of times. V is TRBV19 and J is TRBJ2-3; 11 bases map to TRBD1. V dropped 4 bases and J dropped 4; count of bases not matched to a gene: 7. Germline V gene data show CDR1 as LNHDA and CDR2 as SQIVND (reference sequence). The CDR3 runs to 16 residues. The CDR3 is CASSRGQGGTSDTQYF. Here the CDR3 DNA reads TGTGCCAGTAGTAGGGGACAGGGGGGAACCTCAGATACGCAGTATTTT.

The chain has TRBV28 and TRBJ2-7; 7 bases are a match to TRBD1. This CDR3 contains 16 residues. The V and J ends lost 3 bases and 0 bases, in that order; junction bases with no gene match: 8. In germline, CDR1 is MDHEN, CDR2 SYDVKM. The CDR3 DNA reads as TGTGCCAGCAGTTTGGGGACAGTTTCCAGCTCCTACGAGCAGTACTTC. Amino acid sequence: CASSLGTVSSSYEQYF.

The CDR3 DNA follows: TGTGCCAGCAGTGCTATCCTACAGGGTGAAGCTTTCTTT. As protein: CASSAILQGEAFF. The genes are TRBV6-1 and TRBJ1-1; tentatively, D is TRBD1 (6 bases). Germline lookup yields CDR1 MNHNS and CDR2 SASEGT. This CDR3 region has 13 residues. V was pared by 4 bases and J by 7 bases, with 13 bases between.

This clone is a singleton in its sample. This rearrangement joins TRBV27 to TRBJ2-7, with D perhaps TRBD1 (5 bases). The germline V gene encodes CDR1 MNHEY and CDR2 SMNVEV (reference sequence). V was clipped by 4 bases and J by 6 bases, with 13 bases between them. The CDR3 is 13 amino acids. CDR3 sequence (DNA): TGTGCCAGCAGTTCCTGGACAAGTCTCGAGCAGTACTTC. Translation gives CASSSWTSLEQYF.

This clone has a handful of counts. The chain employs TRBV2 and TRBJ2-3; D unresolved. In germline, CDR1 is SNHLY, CDR2 FYNNEI. V was clipped by 6 bases and J by 0 bases, with 4 bases between them. The CDR3 extends over 12 amino acids. CDR3 bases: TGTGCCAGCAGAACTAGCACAGATACGCAGTATTTT. Residues: CASRTSTDTQYF.

The rearrangement joins TRBV4-3 to TRBJ1-6, with D unresolved. This CDR3 spans 11 amino acids. Per the germline V gene, CDR1 is LGHNA and CDR2 is YSLEER. Trimming took off 8 bases at V and 14 bases at J, with 13 bases between the two ends. The CDR3 DNA sequence: TGCGCCAGCCTCCCGAAGAGGGCCCTCCACTTT. Translated: CASLPKRALHF.

The chain employs TRBV2 and TRBJ2-7, with 7 bases identical to TRBD1. V lost 4 bases to trimming and J lost 0 bases; unmatched junction nucleotides: 6. The CDR3 covers 15 residues. The germline gives CDR1 SNHLY, CDR2 FYNNEI. In DNA, the CDR3 is TGTGCCAGCAGTGTAGGGGGCGCCTCCTCCTACGAGCAGTACTTC. Its translation is CASSVGGASSYEQYF.

V and J are TRBV5-1 and TRBJ2-1; D possibly corresponds to TRBD2 (5 bases). The V end lost 3 bases, the J end lost 5 bases, and 15 bases lay between the germline ends. The CDR3 runs to 15 residues. Germline V CDR1 and CDR2: SGHRS, YFSETQ. CDR3 sequence reads: CASSYVRGVDNEQFF. The CDR3 DNA reads TGCGCCAGCAGCTACGTACGGGGAGTGGACAATGAGCAGTTCTTC.

This rearrangement joins TRBV27 to TRBJ2-5; TRBD1 might be the D (6 bases). The DNA end is a closer match to TRBJ2-7, so the J assignment may be wrong. Per the germline V gene, CDR1 is MNHEY and CDR2 is SMNVEV (reference sequence). The CDR3 extends over 17 amino acids. The CDR3 nucleotides are TGTGCCAGCAGTTTAGATCCTCAATACAGGGCGGTACACGAGCAGTACTTC. It translates to CASSLDPQYRAVHEQYF.

The chain uses TRBV5-1 and TRBJ2-2; D is ambiguous. The CDR3 runs 14 residues. CDR1 and CDR2 (germline): SGHRS, YFSETQ. The V and J ends lost 0 bases and 1 base respectively, with 4 bases between them. The CDR3 DNA reads as TGCGCCAGCAGCTTGGCAATGAACACCGGGGAGCTGTTTTTT. Its translation: CASSLAMNTGELFF.

The gene calls are TRBV5-1 and TRBJ1-1; D is ambiguous. Between the trimmed V and J ends, which lost 0 bases and 1 base, there was a span of 7 bases. The length of the CDR3 is 14 residues. Germline assignment: CDR1 SGHRS and CDR2 YFSETQ. This CDR3 reads CASSLVKANTEAFF. The CDR3 coding sequence is TGCGCCAGCAGCTTGGTTAAAGCGAACACTGAAGCTTTCTTT.

The table lists this clone with a few counts. The genes are TRBV2 and TRBJ1-1; D unclear. The CDR3 is made up of 13 amino acids. Trimming took 5 bases from V and 4 from J, leaving 11 bases between them. CDR1 and CDR2 (germline): SNHLY, FYNNEI. CDR3 nucleotide sequence: TGTGCCAGCAGTACCGAGGCGACCACTGAAGCTTTCTTT. Translated: CASSTEATTEAFF.

This clone was detected a few times. The CDR3 bases are TGTGCCAGCCCGAAACCGGGGGGCCTGAACACTGAAGCTTTCTTT. This sequence encodes CASPKPGGLNTEAFF. The chain joins TRBV28 to TRBJ1-1; D perhaps matches TRBD1 (6 bases). Trimming shortened V by 8 bases and J by 0 bases, and 16 bases separated the two germline ends. Germline V gene sequence: CDR1 MDHEN, CDR2 SYDVKM. This CDR3 region has 15 residues.

The chain carries TRBV4-2 and TRBJ2-7; D unresolved. V dropped 4 bases and J dropped 0 bases, with 10 bases sitting between them. Germline V gene sequence: CDR1 LGHNA, CDR2 YNFKEQ. The CDR3 contains 14 residues. The CDR3 sequence: CASSRQQNSYEQYF. The CDR3 coding sequence is TGTGCCAGCAGCCGCCAACAAAACTCCTACGAGCAGTACTTC.

The chain joins TRBV2 to TRBJ2-6, with 7 bases fitting TRBD1. CDR3 size: 15 residues. V dropped 6 bases and J dropped 0; count of bases not matched to a gene: 2. Per the germline V gene, CDR1 is SNHLY and CDR2 is FYNNEI. CDR3 sequence reads: CASRTGISGANVLTF. Here the CDR3 DNA reads TGTGCCAGCAGGACAGGGATCTCTGGGGCCAACGTCCTGACTTTC.

DNA of the CDR3: TGCGCCAGCAGCCGGAGGGGTGGCGGGGGGGTCTACGAGCAGTACTTC. Amino acids: CASSRRGGGGVYEQYF. The gene calls are TRBV4-3 and TRBJ2-7, with 9 bases matching TRBD2. Germline V gives CDR1 LGHNA, CDR2 YSLEER. V lost 4 bases, J lost 3 bases, and 10 bases stayed unmatched. This CDR3 has 16 residues.

Comment on this clone: Because it lacks the conserved phenylalanine or tryptophan at the end, this CDR3 is likely a read error. CDR3 sequence reads: CASSLSQGVNYGYTL. The CDR3 region has the DNA TGTGCCAGCAGCTTATCGCAGGGGGTTAACTATGGCTACACCCTC. The chain joins TRBV7-9 to TRBJ1-2, with 7 bases lining up with TRBD1. CDR1 and CDR2 from the germline V gene are SEHNR and FQNEAQ (reference sequence). The ends lost 2 bases at V and 1 base at J; junction bases unmatched: 4. CDR3 size: 15 residues.

This clone was picked up one time. This chain links TRBV28 with TRBJ1-4, with unresolved D. The V and J ends lost 5 bases and 8 bases respectively, with 12 bases between them. This CDR3 contains 13 residues. CDR1 and CDR2 (germline): MDHEN, SYDVKM. The CDR3 reads CASSTEFSEKLFF. For the CDR3, the DNA is TGTGCCAGCAGTACGGAGTTTTCGGAAAAACTGTTTTTT.

The chain has TRBV5-6 and TRBJ2-5; perhaps TRBD2 as D (5 bases). With 2 bases removed from V and 4 bases from J, the gap between germline ends came to 15 bases. CDR1 is SGHDT, CDR2 YYEEEE, per germline. The CDR3 contains 15 residues. CDR3 bases: TGTGCCAGCAGCTTCGGGGTCGGCCCCACAGAGACCCAGTACTTC. This encodes CASSFGVGPTETQYF.

This clone was counted between two and nine times. This sequence joins TRBV19 and TRBJ2-7; D call uncertain. Germline values: CDR1 LNHDA, CDR2 SQIVND (reference sequence). Trimming removed 4 bases from V and 3 bases from J, with 10 bases in between. This CDR3 spans 13 amino acids. The CDR3 nucleotides are TGTGCCAGTAGTAACTCTGATATCTACGAGCAGTACTTC. It specifies CASSNSDIYEQYF.